One and the same sample provided the 5 T cell receptor beta chains below, sequenced in a study of a mutant IDH1 vaccine in newly diagnosed glioma. This table comes from immunoSEQ multiplex PCR, and its TCRdb copy is limited to in-frame clones, with some not included. Of 60,000 to 70,000 clones in the sample, 75% to 90% were seen once. What these receptors recognize is not known. Time point defined: week 47, end of study. Each dose of the vaccine consisted of 300 ug of mutant IDH1 20-mer peptide, with topical imiquimod. Sequences were derived from PBMCs, sampled from a glioma patient whose treatment included an IDH1 peptide vaccine. These receptors were taken from a man aged 30 to 45 with glioma.

CDR3 sequence reads: CASSMIGTSGLETQYF. As DNA, the CDR3 is TGTGCCAGTAGTATGATCGGGACTAGCGGGCTAGAGACCCAGTACTTC. The V and J genes are TRBV19 and TRBJ2-5; 12 bases line up with TRBD2. The germline V gene has CDR1 LNHDA and CDR2 SQIVND (reference sequence). The CDR3 totals 16 residues. Trimming took 3 bases from V and 4 from J; bases not matched to a gene: 6.

J is TRBJ2-3 and V is TRBV27, with D possibly TRBD1 on 6 matching bases. The V and J ends lost 6 bases and 1 base respectively, with 17 bases between them. The CDR3 is made up of 16 amino acids. The V gene's germline CDR1 is MNHEY and CDR2 SMNVEV (reference sequence). The CDR3 bases are TGTGCCAGCAGACTTACGGAGGACAGACGCACAGATACGCAGTATTTT. Amino acid sequence: CASRLTEDRRTDTQYF.

This clone came up once. This chain joins TRBV4-1 and TRBJ1-2; 9 positions match TRBD1. CDR1 is MGHRA, CDR2 YSYEKL, per germline. The CDR3 length is 15 residues. With V trimmed by 1 base and J by 1 base, 1 base remained unmatched. The CDR3 DNA sequence: TGCGCCAGCAGCCAAGGGACAGGGGTTAACTATGGCTACACCTTC. This gives the protein CASSQGTGVNYGYTF.

The rearrangement joins TRBV5-6 to TRBJ2-7, with D possibly being TRBD1 (6 bases). The CDR3 length is 16 residues. Germline CDR1 is SGHDT and CDR2 is YYEEEE. The germline V and J ends were trimmed by 2 bases and 1 base, with 16 bases remaining between them. This CDR3 is CASSFPRGQISYEQYF. The CDR3 coding sequence is TGTGCCAGCAGCTTCCCTAGAGGACAGATTTCCTACGAGCAGTACTTC.

J is TRBJ1-1 and V is TRBV27; D may be TRBD1 (5 bases). Germline lookup yields CDR1 MNHEY and CDR2 SMNVEV (reference sequence). Trimming cost V 6 bases and J 5 bases, with 19 bases left between them. The CDR3 totals 15 residues. CDR3 loop: CASSQKSAGRTEAFF. The CDR3 coding sequence is TGTGCCAGCAGCCAGAAGTCGGCAGGGAGGACTGAAGCTTTCTTT.